The following is a T cell receptor (beta chain) sequence with its context. The data are from a study of cytomegalovirus exposure and HLA in healthy donors. Overall study context: A prior analysis found roughly 100 million unique TCR beta sequences from some 200 million T cells.

PCR primers comprised 60 Vbeta and 13 Jbeta primers. Generated by immunoSEQ multiplex PCR, the TCRdb table keeps only in-frame clones and is missing some. The sample holds about 150,000 clones, about 74% seen once. V was pared by 6 bases and J by 2 bases, with 7 bases of the junction left unmatched. This CDR3 contains 15 residues. Looked up from germline, CDR1 is MGHRA and CDR2 is YSYEKL. This TCR was recovered from a man between 18 and 29 years old in good health and CMV-seropositive. This chain links TRBV4-1 with TRBJ2-1, with 7 bases identical to TRBD1. Input material: PBMCs. The CDR3 DNA follows: TGCGCCAGCAGGCCCGGGACAGTGGCCTACAATGAGCAGTTCTTC. This encodes CASRPGTVAYNEQFF.